A selection of T cell receptor beta chains follows, all from one sample in a study of T-cell memory formation after mild COVID-19. MiXCR, run by TCRdb on the 5' RACE reads, gives a single entry per CDR3 protein. This table has just over 150,000 distinct CDR3 sequences, roughly 31% appearing once. Sequencing used PBMCs or a T cell subset sorted from them (not recorded which). The receptors here all came from an adult woman who had mild COVID-19 (a few samples of this study predate the infection). Cell type and time point are not known. The CDR3 runs from the conserved cysteine through the conserved F or W. Where a row states a size, it is once, few, many or the class of an expanded clone; other rows omit it.

abundance	v_gene	j_gene	CDR3aa
many	TRBV7-3	TRBJ2-2	CASSPGLGTGELFF
few	TRBV4-2	TRBJ2-1	CASSDVSGSSYNEQFF
NA	TRBV20-1	TRBJ2-3	CSAASRGGKSTDTQYF
NA	TRBV4-1	TRBJ2-2	CASSLHNMDTGELFF
few	TRBV14	TRBJ2-3	CASSHVAGLVTDTQYF
few	TRBV12-3/TRBV12-4	TRBJ1-2	CASSFSQGRYGYTF
NA	TRBV12-3/TRBV12-4	TRBJ2-5	CASSLRRTEETQYF
NA	TRBV29-1	TRBJ1-5	CSVAGTGGQPQHF
NA	TRBV5-1	TRBJ2-2	CASRVQGRTGELFF
NA	TRBV29-1	TRBJ2-7	CSVDLEETYEQYF
many	TRBV5-4	TRBJ2-1	CASSPKGADNEQFF
NA	TRBV6-5	TRBJ1-1	CASSPPGQGRAFF
few	TRBV6-2/TRBV6-3	TRBJ2-4	CASSYTLQGYAAKNIQYF
few	TRBV7-9	TRBJ2-1	CASSQFGDRGDEQFF
NA	TRBV27	TRBJ1-2	CASSLSYLTGRSYGYTF
NA	TRBV6-1	TRBJ1-2	CASRGRGTIGYTF
few	TRBV7-3	TRBJ2-1	CASSPQGPSGGGNEQFF
few	TRBV6-6	TRBJ1-1	CASSKGTANTEAFF
NA	TRBV5-6	TRBJ2-3	CASSLPPLDTQYF
few	TRBV3-1	TRBJ2-3	CASSLNTQYF
few	TRBV20-1	TRBJ2-7	CSAPWQGEQYF
few	TRBV4-2	TRBJ2-5	CASSQDRGLQETQYF
few	TRBV5-1	TRBJ2-7	CASSPRGGPWDEQYF